A single sample is the source of the 19 T cell receptor beta chains below, sequenced in a study of Ad26.COV2.S vaccination and SARS-CoV-2 variants. Treatment indicated: some 19 received Ad26.COV2.S at low or high dose, single or two shots; 5 received placebo; per-sample allocation not given. Day 63 after the first vaccine or placebo injection was the time point for sampling. Only in-frame clones appear in the TCRdb table, and some are missing; sequencing was by immunoSEQ multiplex PCR. The sample yields 330,000 or so clones, 90% seen once. The sequencing used peripheral blood, collected in a trial of Ad26.COV2.S vaccine versus placebo. These receptors originate from a person between 18 and 65 years old who received the Ad26.COV2.S COVID-19 vaccine or a placebo.

This clone was seen once. V is TRBV25-1 and J is TRBJ2-1; a weak D match, TRBD2 (6 bases). The CDR3 consists of 17 residues. Germline assignment: CDR1 MGHDK and CDR2 SYGVNS. Trimming shortened V by 4 bases and J by 3 bases, and 19 bases separated the two germline ends. The CDR3 DNA follows: TGTGCCAGCAGTGGGCTCTGGGGGGATCGCCTCTACAATGAGCAGTTCTTC. Encoded protein: CASSGLWGDRLYNEQFF.

This clone was seen more than once but under ten times. The chain joins TRBV21-1 to TRBJ2-2; the table's D call, TRBD2, was not checked against the DNA. TRBV21-1 is a pseudogene. The CDR3 contains 18 residues. The CDR3 reads CASSKALGTSGSTGELFF. CDR3 nucleotide sequence: TGTGCCAGCAGCAAAGCGCTGGGGACTAGCGGGAGCACCGGGGAGCTGTTTTTT.

V gene TRBV19 combines with J gene TRBJ2-1; D possibly corresponds to TRBD2 (5 bases). V lost 7 bases to trimming and J lost 0 bases, with 7 bases between them. The germline CDR1 and CDR2 sequences are LNHDA and SQIVND (reference sequence). The CDR3 sequence is 13 residues long. The CDR3 spells CASIGDSYNEQFF. The CDR3 DNA reads as TGTGCCAGTATCGGGGACTCCTACAATGAGCAGTTCTTC.

This clone was counted once. J is TRBJ2-1 and V is TRBV6-5, with a weak D call TRBD2 (7 bases). Germline loops: CDR1 MNHEY, CDR2 SVGAGI. This CDR3 comprises 16 residues. The V end lost 2 bases, the J end lost 3 bases, and 14 bases lay between the germline ends. This CDR3 reads CASSYPGEGGYNEQFF. DNA for the CDR3: TGTGCCAGCAGTTACCCCGGGGAGGGGGGCTACAATGAGCAGTTCTTC.

This chain connects TRBV7-2 to TRBJ2-3; D is possibly TRBD1 (6 bases). With 0 bases removed from V and 2 bases from J, the gap between germline ends came to 15 bases. The CDR3 has 17 residues. From germline, CDR1 is SGHTA and CDR2 FQGNSA. For the CDR3, the DNA is TGTGCCAGCAGCTTAGCGAGTGGGGGCGAAGTCACAGATACGCAGTATTTT. This codes for CASSLASGGEVTDTQYF.

The chain has TRBV6-5 and TRBJ2-1, with 9 bases aligning to TRBD1. The CDR3 spans 14 residues. Germline V gene sequence: CDR1 MNHEY, CDR2 SVGAGI. J was trimmed by 2 bases and V by 8 bases; bases with no gene match: 4. The CDR3 nucleotides are TGTGCCAGCCGGGACAGGGCCACCTACAATGAGCAGTTCTTC. Translation: CASRDRATYNEQFF.

The chain combines TRBV10-3 with TRBJ1-2; a possible D gene is TRBD1 (5 bases). This CDR3 region has 14 residues. Germline values: CDR1 ENHRY, CDR2 SYGVKD. V was cut by 8 bases and J by 6 bases, with 19 bases left in between. The CDR3 region has the DNA TGTGCCATCGACGCTGGCGGGGGGTTTCATGGCTACACCTTC. This sequence encodes CAIDAGGGFHGYTF.

V gene TRBV19 combines with J gene TRBJ1-2; 9 bases fit TRBD1. With V trimmed by 9 bases and J by 5 bases, 7 bases remained unmatched. Germline V gene lookup returns CDR1 LNHDA and CDR2 SQIVND (reference sequence). This CDR3 has 13 residues. This chain's CDR3 is CASSTGGWYGYTF. The CDR3 DNA sequence: TGTGCCAGCTCGACAGGGGGATGGTATGGCTACACCTTC.

This clone has only a few counts. This sequence joins TRBV3-1 (or the pseudogene TRBV3-2) and TRBJ1-6; D possibly corresponds to TRBD1 (5 bases). The CDR3 spans 14 residues. The germline gives CDR1 LGHDT, CDR2 YNNKEL (reference sequence). V was pared by 3 bases and J by 7 bases, with 10 bases between. CDR3 sequence (DNA): TGTGCCAGCAGCCATGGGGGAAGGAATTCACCCCTCCACTTT. It encodes CASSHGGRNSPLHF.

This clone was detected many times. The chain uses TRBV2 and TRBJ1-2; no reliable D call. Germline-derived CDR1 and CDR2 are SNHLY and FYNNEI. V lost 1 base to trimming and J lost 1 base, with 10 bases between them. The CDR3 covers 15 residues. CDR3 coding DNA: TGTGCCAGCAGTGAAGACACAATCGGTAACTATGGCTACACCTTC. It translates to CASSEDTIGNYGYTF.

The chain combines TRBV18 with TRBJ1-2; 8 bases are shared with TRBD1. V shed 3 bases, J shed 6 bases, and the junction held 15 bases outside the gene matches. The CDR3 is 17 amino acids. Per the germline V gene, CDR1 is KGHSH and CDR2 is LQKENI. CDR3 protein: CASSPPGWQGASHGYTF. In DNA form, the CDR3 reads TGTGCCAGCTCACCCCCGGGGTGGCAGGGGGCATCCCATGGCTACACCTTC.

The gene calls are TRBV7-2 and TRBJ1-4; D may be TRBD1 (6 bases). CDR1 is SGHTA and CDR2 is FQGNSA in the germline V gene. The V end was cut by 3 bases, the J end by 2 bases, with 13 bases between. The CDR3 contains 16 residues. The CDR3 region is CASSLLQGPTNEKLFF. CDR3 DNA: TGTGCCAGCAGCTTGCTACAGGGCCCGACTAATGAAAAACTGTTTTTT.

The chain has TRBV6-2 or TRBV6-3 and TRBJ2-7, with D possibly being TRBD1 (6 bases). This CDR3 spans 13 amino acids. The germline V gene has CDR1 MNHEY and CDR2 SVGEGT. The germline V and J ends were trimmed by 5 bases and 7 bases, with 15 bases remaining between them. This CDR3 is CASSTQGTEEQYV. DNA for the CDR3: TGTGCCAGCAGTACCCAGGGGACCGAAGAGCAGTACGTC.

The gene calls are TRBV19 and TRBJ2-1, with 8 positions matching TRBD2. The junction had 5 bases not matched to a gene; V was cut back by 5 bases and J by 8 bases. Germline V gives CDR1 LNHDA, CDR2 SQIVND (reference sequence). The CDR3 is made up of 13 amino acids. The CDR3 region is CASSAGGIDEQFF. DNA for the CDR3: TGTGCCAGTAGTGCGGGAGGAATTGATGAGCAGTTCTTC.

The chain is built from TRBV4-3 and TRBJ2-1; D unresolved. Trimming pared 0 bases from V and 6 bases from J, leaving 18 bases between. The CDR3 is 17 residues long. CDR1 and CDR2 from the germline V gene are LGHNA and YSLEER. This CDR3 is CASSQEGSPIRGNEQFF. The CDR3 coding sequence is TGCGCCAGCAGCCAAGAAGGGTCCCCAATACGCGGCAATGAGCAGTTCTTC.

The chain uses TRBV5-4 and TRBJ1-2; 12 bases match TRBD1. This CDR3 has 15 residues. V was clipped by 4 bases and J by 7 bases; unmatched bases: 8. Germline V gives CDR1 SGHNT, CDR2 YYREEE (reference sequence). CDR3 coding DNA: TGTGCCAGCAGCAGCCCCCGGGACAGGGGGCCTGGCTACACCTTC. This translates into CASSSPRDRGPGYTF.

This clone has a single count. The CDR3, as DNA: TGCGCCAGCAGGGACATCTATGGCTACACCTTC. This translates into CASRDIYGYTF. The chain has TRBV10-2 and TRBJ1-2; D might be TRBD1 (5 bases). CDR1 and CDR2 (germline): WSHSY, SAAADI. V was clipped by 6 bases and J by 4 bases, with 6 bases between them. The length of the CDR3 is 11 residues.

The V gene is TRBV19, the J gene TRBJ2-3; D remains ambiguous. CDR1 and CDR2 (germline): LNHDA, SQIVND (reference sequence). V lost 1 base and J 2 bases, leaving 4 bases between the germline ends. The length of the CDR3 is 13 residues. In DNA form, the CDR3 reads TGTGCCAGTAGTATAGGGTCCACAGATACGCAGTATTTT. This codes for CASSIGSTDTQYF.

The genes are TRBV4-3 and TRBJ1-1; the match to TRBD1 covers 11 bases. V lost 0 bases, J lost 4 bases, and 10 bases stayed unmatched. The germline V gene encodes CDR1 LGHNA and CDR2 YSLEER. The CDR3 sequence is 18 residues long. The CDR3 DNA is TGCGCCAGCAGCCAAGAGACGCATGGACAGGGGGCGGGCACTGAAGCTTTCTTT. This encodes CASSQETHGQGAGTEAFF.